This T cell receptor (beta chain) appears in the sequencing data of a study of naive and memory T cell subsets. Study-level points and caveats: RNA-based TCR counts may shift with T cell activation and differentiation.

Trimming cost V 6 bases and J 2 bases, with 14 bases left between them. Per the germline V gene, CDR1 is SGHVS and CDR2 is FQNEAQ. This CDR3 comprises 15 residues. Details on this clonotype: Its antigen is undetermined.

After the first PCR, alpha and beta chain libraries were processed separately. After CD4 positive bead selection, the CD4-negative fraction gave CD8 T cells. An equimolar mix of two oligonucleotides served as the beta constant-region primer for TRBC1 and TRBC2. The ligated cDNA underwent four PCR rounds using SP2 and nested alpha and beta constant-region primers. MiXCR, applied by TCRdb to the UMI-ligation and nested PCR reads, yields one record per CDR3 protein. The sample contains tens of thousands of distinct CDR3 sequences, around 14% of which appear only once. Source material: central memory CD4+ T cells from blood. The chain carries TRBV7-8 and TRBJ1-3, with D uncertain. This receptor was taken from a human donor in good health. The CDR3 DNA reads TGTGCCAGCAGTTTTCTTGATGATCCTGGAAACACCATATATTTT. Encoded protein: CASSFLDDPGNTIYF. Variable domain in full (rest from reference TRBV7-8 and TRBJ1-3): GAGVSQSPRYKVAKRGQDVALRCDPISGHVSLFWYQQALGQGPEFLTYFQNEAQLDKSGLPSDRFFAERPEGSVSTLKIQRTQQEDSAVYLCASSFLDDPGNTIYFGEGSWLTVV.